This T cell receptor (beta chain) was recovered during a study of blood T cell repertoires in COVID-19. At the level of the study: In each case, the material was cDNA or gDNA derived from T cells, B-cell-depleted T cells, or PBMCs.

The V and J ends lost 6 bases and 6 bases, in that order; junction bases with no gene match: 6. This CDR3 is built from 13 residues. CDR1 is MNHEY, CDR2 SVGAGI, per germline. How the authors handled the data: Reference gene primer amplification gave estimated nucleated cell counts. Method: immunoSEQ multiplex PCR; TCRdb's copy keeps in-frame clones and lacks some. Clone size and the V and J calls come from that table; the DNA yielded D and trimming. The sample includes roughly 230,000 clones, 85% of them seen just once. The TCR sequence derives from an older woman with active or convalescent COVID-19. The sequenced sample was peripheral blood. This rearrangement joins TRBV6-5 to TRBJ2-3; TRBD1 aligns across 7 bases. The DNA for the CDR3 is TGTGCCAGCAGCCAAGGGGGCAGGGATACGCAGTATTTT. It specifies CASSQGGRDTQYF.